This TCR beta chain was profiled in a study of CD8+CD57+ T cells in acquired aplastic anemia. General study findings and limits: Simpson's diversity of CD8+ cells was not significantly different in patients compared with controls. There were twenty-nine CD8+ CDR3 sequences that occurred in both patients and controls.

The CDR3 runs 19 residues. Germline values: CDR1 MNHEY, CDR2 SVGAGI. J was trimmed by 0 bases and V by 6 bases; bases with no gene match: 19. Flow cytometry had shown expanded CD8+CD57+ cells in the patients chosen for sequencing. Severe acquired aplastic anemia was present in all patients. The study sampled blood from patients who had received no therapy. With regard to this clonotype: The target antigen is unknown.

Investigators profiled TCR beta VDJ and CDR3 from genomic DNA template. TCRdb fed the reads into MiXCR, producing one record per CDR3 protein. The table has 200,000 to 300,000 distinct CDR3 sequences, around 82% seen once. The TCR sequence derives from a human donor with aplastic anemia. The J gene is TRBJ1-1, the V gene TRBV6-5; TRBD1 agrees at 7 bases. Sequenced: sorted CD4+, CD8+, or CD8+CD57+ T cells (not recorded which) from PBMCs. The CDR3 spells CASSQGGGNGQGMNTEAFF. CDR3 coding DNA: TGTGCCAGCAGCCAGGGGGGCGGAAACGGTCAGGGAATGAACACTGAAGCTTTCTTT.